One sample yielded the 17 T cell receptor beta chains listed below, sequenced in a study of regulatory T cells in long-lasting Graves disease (dated by TCRdb to about 2021). Library method: multiplex PCR. The listed sequencing device is Illumina HiSeq 4000. iRepertoire HTBI primers and Arm-PCR amplification of CDR3 regions were used to construct TCR beta libraries. The public sequencing data were trimmed at Q25 with fastp and processed into clonotypes with MiXCR by TCRdb, which kept only in-frame beta chains. Rows are combined by CDR3 protein, so each entry shows the most common genes and DNA. A total of 450,000 to 600,000 distinct CDR3 sequences appear in this sample, under 20% of them only once. 9% to 15% of the sample is held by the ten biggest clonotypes. Reading the label with the study, this specimen's time point is: newly diagnosed GD, antithyroid drugs for less than 3 months. For both TCR sequencing and RNA sequencing, RNA was extracted from PBMCs in TRIzol.

The same specimen was also included in a second study, on T cells in Graves' hyperthyroidism and ophthalmopathy.

The input for sequencing was peripheral blood mononuclear cells (PBMCs), taken at new diagnosis, from a patient treated with antithyroid drugs. All receptors come from a man aged 40-55 years with Graves disease. Donor details come from another sample of the same person, matched by shared clones.

This clonotype was observed a handful of times. The chain joins TRBV10-2 to TRBJ1-2; no firm D call. V was shortened by 4 bases and J by 5 bases, with 5 bases between the two germline ends. Germline V gene data show CDR1 as WSHSY and CDR2 as SAAADI. The CDR3 covers 11 residues. The DNA for the CDR3 is TGCGCCAGCAGTGGCGCGTATGGCTACACCTTC. Amino acid sequence: CASSGAYGYTF.

V and J are TRBV10-3 and TRBJ2-3; either TRBD1 or TRBD2 may fit D (7 bases each). V was trimmed by 8 bases and J by 2 bases, leaving 14 bases between them. This CDR3 has 14 residues. Germline lookup yields CDR1 ENHRY and CDR2 SYGVKD. CDR3 in amino acids: CAIQGGGDTDTQYF. As DNA, the CDR3 is TGTGCCATCCAGGGGGGGGGGGACACAGATACGCAGTATTTT.

Only a few counts were recorded for this clonotype. The V gene is TRBV6-1, the J gene TRBJ1-4; the D gene is possibly TRBD1 (5 bases). The ends were cut back, 6 bases at V and 4 bases at J, with 15 bases in the middle. Germline CDR1 reads MNHNS; CDR2 reads SASEGT. The CDR3 is 15 amino acids. In nucleotides, the CDR3 is TGTGCCAGCAGCCCTGTGGGACCCGGTAATGAAAAACTGTTTTTT. It is translated as CASSPVGPGNEKLFF.

Points on this clonotype: Germline is not matched at one junction end, which may reflect a read error. V usage is TRBV24-1 and J usage is TRBJ2-2; no reliable D call. The germline V gene encodes CDR1 KGHDR and CDR2 SFDVKD. The CDR3 spans 13 residues. The CDR3 sequence is CATGDWDTGELFF. CDR3 sequence (DNA): TGTGCCACCGGTGATTGGGACACCGGGGAGCTGTTTTTT.

This clonotype was counted ten times or more. The rearrangement joins TRBV12-3 or TRBV12-4 to TRBJ2-1; 7 bases map to TRBD1. This CDR3 spans 19 amino acids. The J segment lost 0 bases and the V segment lost 5 bases, leaving 16 bases of the junction unmatched. The DNA for the CDR3 is TGTGCCAGCAGTCCGAGGACAGGCCAGGACTGGTTCTCCTACAATGAGCAGTTCTTC. Translation gives CASSPRTGQDWFSYNEQFF.

The rearrangement uses TRBV20-1 and TRBJ1-5; D is ambiguous. V dropped 5 bases and J dropped 2 bases, with 7 bases sitting between them. Germline loops: CDR1 DFQATT, CDR2 SNEGSKA (reference sequence). This CDR3 is 12 amino acids long. The CDR3, as DNA: TGCAGTGCTCAAACCGGCAATCAGCCCCAGCATTTT. Translation gives CSAQTGNQPQHF.

The V call is TRBV24-1, the J call TRBJ2-5; no clear D. Germline values: CDR1 KGHDR, CDR2 SFDVKD. Trimming took 0 bases from V and 7 from J, leaving 5 bases between them. This CDR3 is built from 12 residues. The CDR3 sequence is CATSDLMRTQYF. CDR3 in DNA: TGTGCCACCAGTGATTTGATGCGGACCCAGTACTTC.

The table lists this clonotype with a count of one. The chain carries TRBV7-2 and TRBJ2-5; the D gene is possibly TRBD2 (6 bases). Germline V lookup: CDR1 SGHTA, CDR2 FQGNSA. V was shortened by 5 bases and J by 2 bases, with 15 bases between the two germline ends. The CDR3 has 15 residues. CDR3 sequence: CASSLHRGVQETQYF. CDR3 DNA: TGTGCCAGCAGCCTCCACCGCGGGGTTCAAGAGACCCAGTACTTC.

There are many counts of this clonotype. This chain joins TRBV3-1 and TRBJ2-2; TRBD2 agrees at 15 bases. The CDR3 totals 18 residues. Germline-derived CDR1 and CDR2 are LGHDT and YNNKEL (reference sequence). The V segment lost 5 bases and the J segment 3 bases; nucleotides outside the gene matches: 7. The CDR3 nucleotides are TGTGCCAGCAGCTATTTAGGACTAGCGGGAGGGTACACCGGGGAGCTGTTTTTT. Protein sequence: CASSYLGLAGGYTGELFF.

This clonotype showed up just a few times. The chain has TRBV12-3 or TRBV12-4 and TRBJ2-3; 9 positions agree with TRBD1. V trimming: 4 bases; J trimming: 4 bases; junction bases outside the gene matches: 12. The CDR3 spans 17 residues. The CDR3 protein is CASSSLQGAHLADTQYF. The CDR3 DNA is TGTGCCAGCAGTTCGTTACAGGGGGCCCACCTGGCAGATACGCAGTATTTT.

With respect to this clonotype: The CDR3 does not end in the conserved phenylalanine or tryptophan, so this is likely a read error. The chain recombines TRBV13 with TRBJ1-6; D unclear. Trimming removed 4 bases from V and 0 bases from J, with 16 bases in between. This CDR3 is built from 18 residues. CDR1 is PRHDT and CDR2 is FYEKMQ in the germline V gene (reference sequence). The CDR3 coding sequence is TGTGCCAGCAGCTCCACGGACCCAGGAAGCTCCTATAATTCACCCCTCCACCTT. Protein product: CASSSTDPGSSYNSPLHL.

This rearrangement joins TRBV7-2 to TRBJ2-1; D unresolved. Germline V gene data show CDR1 as SGHTA and CDR2 as FQGNSA. Trimming pared 4 bases from V and 10 bases from J, leaving 14 bases between. This CDR3 region has 13 residues. CDR3: CASSSPGPREQFF. As DNA, the CDR3 is TGTGCCAGCAGCTCACCTGGTCCTCGCGAGCAGTTCTTC.

The rearrangement joins TRBV7-9 to TRBJ2-3; 7 nucleotides line up with TRBD1. This CDR3 region has 17 residues. V lost 2 bases and J lost 0; bases outside the gene matches: 8. Germline CDR1 is SEHNR and CDR2 is FQNEAQ (reference sequence). This chain's CDR3 is CASSLSMTGLSTDTQYF. CDR3 nucleotide sequence: TGTGCCAGCAGCTTATCCATGACAGGGCTTAGCACAGATACGCAGTATTTT.

This clonotype appeared many times. The CDR3 DNA reads TGTGCCAGCAGTGAGATAACAGGGTCCGGGGCCGGGGAGCTGTTTTTT. This encodes CASSEITGSGAGELFF. V gene TRBV2 combines with J gene TRBJ2-2; D may be TRBD1 (6 bases). The CDR3 has 16 amino acids. Deletions cut 3 bases from V and 6 bases from J, with 17 bases between. The germline gives CDR1 SNHLY, CDR2 FYNNEI. Supplemented by reference TRBV2 and TRBJ2-2, the full variable domain reads EPEVTQTPSHQVTQMGQEVILRCVPISNHLYFYWYRQILGQKVEFLVSFYNNEISEKSEIFDDQFSVERPDGSNFTLKIRSTKLEDSAMYFCASSEITGSGAGELFFGEGSRLTVL.

This clonotype appeared a few times. J is TRBJ1-4 and V is TRBV20-1; TRBD1 might be the D (5 bases). Germline V lookup: CDR1 DFQATT, CDR2 SNEGSKA (reference sequence). This CDR3 contains 15 residues. Deletions cut 1 base from V and 7 bases from J, with 16 bases between. The CDR3 reads CSARARGDLSEKLFF. CDR3 sequence (DNA): TGCAGTGCTAGAGCCCGGGGGGATCTGAGTGAAAAACTGTTTTTT.

This clonotype has more than one count but fewer than ten. CDR3 DNA sequence: TGTGCCAGCAGCGTAGAACCCACCGGGGTTGGGGGCAATGAGCAGTTCTTC. Its protein is CASSVEPTGVGGNEQFF. The chain combines TRBV9 with TRBJ2-1; tentatively, D is TRBD1 or TRBD2 (5 bases each). V was shortened by 0 bases and J by 6 bases, with 19 bases between the two germline ends. The CDR3 extends over 17 amino acids. Germline-derived CDR1 and CDR2 are SGDLS and YYNGEE.

The V and J genes are TRBV27 and TRBJ2-5; a weak D match, TRBD1 (6 bases). V lost 1 base to trimming and J lost 0 bases, with 9 bases between them. Germline V CDR1 and CDR2: MNHEY, SMNVEV (reference sequence). This CDR3 comprises 15 residues. The CDR3 is CASSLLGTNQETQYF. CDR3 nucleotides: TGTGCCAGCAGTTTATTGGGGACAAACCAAGAGACCCAGTACTTC.